These 13 T cell receptor beta chains share one sample of origin, sequenced in a study of T cells after yellow fever vaccination. TCRdb re-analysed the 5' RACE reads in MiXCR, keeping a single row per CDR3 protein. The table has approximately 93,000 distinct CDR3 sequences, under 6.5% seen once; the top ten hold roughly 41%. Specimen: CD8+ T cells sorted from PBMCs, collected 10 days after the yellow fever booster vaccination. The receptor source for this set is a man aged 18 to 29 who received the YFV17D yellow fever vaccine.

The sample holds a few counts of this clonotype. The J gene is TRBJ2-1, the V gene TRBV3-1; D gene unclear. V was pared by 0 bases and J by 7 bases, with 10 bases between. The CDR3 contains 14 residues. Germline assignment: CDR1 LGHDT and CDR2 YNNKEL (reference sequence). The CDR3 region has the DNA TGTGCCAGCAGCCAAGATCTGACTGTTAATGAGCAGTTCTTC. The encoded protein is CASSQDLTVNEQFF.

This clonotype was found a few times. The genes are TRBV19 and TRBJ1-4; TRBD1 aligns across 7 bases. CDR1 is LNHDA and CDR2 is SQIVND in the germline V gene (reference sequence). The CDR3 is 16 amino acids. The J segment lost 6 bases and the V segment lost 5 bases, leaving 12 bases of the junction unmatched. CDR3: CASSAAGTDQYEKLFF. The CDR3 region has the DNA TGTGCCAGTAGTGCCGCCGGGACAGACCAATATGAAAAACTGTTTTTT.

The chain links TRBV4-2 to TRBJ2-3, with 10 positions matching TRBD2. The CDR3 is 17 residues long. J gave up 9 bases and V 0 bases, and 12 bases lay outside the gene matches. Germline V lookup: CDR1 LGHNA, CDR2 YNFKEQ. CDR3 protein: CASSQDWGTSVLPTQYF. DNA for the CDR3: TGTGCCAGCAGCCAAGATTGGGGGACTAGCGTACTCCCAACGCAGTATTTT.

This clonotype was seen many times. V gene TRBV5-4 combines with J gene TRBJ2-3, with 11 bases lining up with TRBD2. CDR3 length equals 16 residues. The germline V gene has CDR1 SGHNT and CDR2 YYREEE (reference sequence). J was trimmed by 5 bases and V by 4 bases; bases with no gene match: 9. Here the CDR3 DNA reads TGTGCCAGCAGCCCCGGTAGCGGGGGGGCGATAGATACGCAGTATTTT. The encoded protein is CASSPGSGGAIDTQYF. The full variable domain, completed using reference TRBV5-4 and TRBJ2-3, is ETGVTQSPTHLIKTRGQQVTLRCSSQSGHNTVSWYQQALGQGPQFIFQYYREEENGRGNFPPRFSGLQFPNYSSELNVNALELDDSALYLCASSPGSGGAIDTQYFGPGTRLTVL.

This clonotype has a handful of counts. The gene calls are TRBV20-1 and TRBJ2-7; D may be TRBD1 or TRBD2 (6 bases each). V was cut by 1 base and J by 6 bases, with 13 bases left in between. This CDR3 is built from 13 residues. Germline loops: CDR1 DFQATT, CDR2 SNEGSKA (reference sequence). CDR3 amino acids: CSARAPGASEQYV. The CDR3 DNA is TGCAGTGCTAGAGCCCCGGGGGCCAGCGAGCAGTACGTC.

This clonotype was detected many times. V gene TRBV6-5 combines with J gene TRBJ2-7, with D tentatively TRBD1 (5 bases). The CDR3 has 16 amino acids. Germline V gives CDR1 MNHEY, CDR2 SVGAGI. Trimming removed 6 bases from V and 3 bases from J, with 21 bases in between. Here the CDR3 DNA reads TGTGCCAGCAGCCGAACGACAGACAGCCGCGTCTACGAGCAGTACTTC. Translating gives CASSRTTDSRVYEQYF.

This clonotype was detected a few times. This rearrangement joins TRBV5-1 to TRBJ1-5; 7 bases line up with TRBD1. The V gene end was trimmed by 4 bases and the J gene end by 4 bases; junction bases not matched to a gene: 8. The CDR3 length is 15 residues. Germline lookup yields CDR1 SGHRS and CDR2 YFSETQ. CDR3 nucleotide sequence: TGCGCCAGCAGCCCCAGGGGGGGGCGAAATCAGCCCCAGCATTTT. The encoded protein is CASSPRGGRNQPQHF.

This clonotype occurred a few times. The chain couples TRBV12-3 or TRBV12-4 to TRBJ2-7; 11 bases map to TRBD1. The CDR3 length is 16 residues. Trimming removed 3 bases from V and 2 bases from J; junction bases left unmatched: 6. The CDR3 spells CASSFLRDRGTYEQYF. The CDR3 region has the DNA TGTGCCAGCAGTTTTCTCCGGGACAGGGGGACCTACGAGCAGTACTTC.

V gene TRBV19 combines with J gene TRBJ2-1; D not resolved. Germline CDR1 is LNHDA and CDR2 is SQIVND (reference sequence). V lost 7 bases, J lost 0 bases, and 16 bases lay in between. The CDR3 contains 16 residues. CDR3 region: CASTLSGSSSYNEQFF. CDR3 coding DNA: TGTGCCAGTACCCTATCGGGCTCAAGCTCCTACAATGAGCAGTTCTTC.

This clonotype was picked up many times. The chain carries TRBV15 and TRBJ2-5; possible D gene TRBD1, 6 bases. The CDR3 has 14 amino acids. V was cut by 1 base and J by 5 bases, with 11 bases left in between. Germline-derived CDR1 and CDR2 are LNHNV and YYDKDF (reference sequence). CDR3 coding DNA: TGTGCCACCAGCAGAGCTAGGGGGTCGGAGACCCAGTACTTC. Its translation: CATSRARGSETQYF.

This clonotype was recorded at least ten times. CDR3 sequence: CSVGRNTEAFF. CDR3 DNA sequence: TGCAGCGTCGGTAGAAACACTGAAGCTTTCTTT. The rearrangement uses TRBV29-1 and TRBJ1-1; D is unresolved. Germline V CDR1 and CDR2: SQVTM, ANQGSEA. The V gene lost 6 bases and the J gene lost 2 bases, with 7 bases spanning the gap. This CDR3 region has 11 residues.

The table lists this clonotype with a few counts. The V gene is TRBV12-3 or TRBV12-4, the J gene TRBJ2-5; TRBD1 matches 7 bases. The J segment lost 4 bases and the V segment lost 10 bases, leaving 6 bases of the junction unmatched. The CDR3 is 12 amino acids. For the CDR3, the DNA is TGTGCCACAGGGGGTGTCCGAGAGACCCAGTACTTC. This translates into CATGGVRETQYF.

This clonotype was found a few times. CDR3 loop: CSATAGGFDEQYF. The CDR3 DNA reads as TGCAGTGCAACGGCCGGGGGGTTTGACGAGCAGTACTTC. This chain links TRBV20-1 with TRBJ2-7, with 7 bases fitting TRBD2. The CDR3 runs 13 residues. Germline lookup yields CDR1 DFQATT and CDR2 SNEGSKA (reference sequence). V was pared by 6 bases and J by 5 bases, with 10 bases of the junction left unmatched.